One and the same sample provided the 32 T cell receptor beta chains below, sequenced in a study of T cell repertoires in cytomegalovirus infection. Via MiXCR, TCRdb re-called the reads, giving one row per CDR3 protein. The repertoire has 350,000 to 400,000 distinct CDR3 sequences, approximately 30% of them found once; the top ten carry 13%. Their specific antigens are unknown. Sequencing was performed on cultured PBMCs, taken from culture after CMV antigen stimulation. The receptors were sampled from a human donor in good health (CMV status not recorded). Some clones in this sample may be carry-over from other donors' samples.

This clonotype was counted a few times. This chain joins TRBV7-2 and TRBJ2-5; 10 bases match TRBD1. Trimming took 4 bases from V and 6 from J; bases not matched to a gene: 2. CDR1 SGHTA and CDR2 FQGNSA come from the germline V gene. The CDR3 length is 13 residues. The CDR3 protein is CASSWDRGKTQYF. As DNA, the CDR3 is TGTGCCAGCAGCTGGGACAGGGGTAAGACCCAGTACTTC.

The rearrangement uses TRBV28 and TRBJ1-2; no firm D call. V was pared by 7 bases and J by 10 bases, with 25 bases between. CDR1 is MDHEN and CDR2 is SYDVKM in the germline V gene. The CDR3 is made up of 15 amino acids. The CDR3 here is CASTEPGGLQEFYTF. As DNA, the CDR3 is TGTGCCAGCACCGAACCAGGAGGCCTCCAGGAATTCTACACCTTC.

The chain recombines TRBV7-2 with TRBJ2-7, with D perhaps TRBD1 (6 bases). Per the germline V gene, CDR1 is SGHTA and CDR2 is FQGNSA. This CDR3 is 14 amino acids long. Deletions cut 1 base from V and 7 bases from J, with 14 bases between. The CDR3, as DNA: TGTGCCAGCAGCTTAGATCCAGGGGTCGGAGAGCAGTACGTC. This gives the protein CASSLDPGVGEQYV.

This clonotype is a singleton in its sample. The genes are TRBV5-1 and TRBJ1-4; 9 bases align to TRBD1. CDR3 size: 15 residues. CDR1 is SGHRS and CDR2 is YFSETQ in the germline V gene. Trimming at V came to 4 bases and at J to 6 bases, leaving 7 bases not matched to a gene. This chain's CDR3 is CASSPGGQGYEKLFF. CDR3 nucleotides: TGCGCCAGCAGCCCCGGGGGACAGGGTTATGAAAAACTGTTTTTT.

The CDR3 loop reads CSAREARTGVRWVHEQYF. CDR3 nucleotides: TGCAGTGCTAGAGAAGCCAGGACAGGGGTCAGGTGGGTTCACGAGCAGTACTTC. This chain links TRBV20-1 with TRBJ2-7, with TRBD1 identical over 9 bases. The J segment lost 5 bases and the V segment lost 0 bases, leaving 17 bases of the junction unmatched. This CDR3 is 18 amino acids long. Germline CDR1 DFQATT, CDR2 SNEGSKA (reference sequence).

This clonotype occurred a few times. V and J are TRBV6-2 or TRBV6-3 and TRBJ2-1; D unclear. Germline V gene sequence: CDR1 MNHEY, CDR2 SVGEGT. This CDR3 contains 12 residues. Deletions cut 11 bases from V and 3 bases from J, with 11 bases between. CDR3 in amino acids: CAAYSGYNEQFF. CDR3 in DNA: TGTGCCGCCTACTCGGGCTACAATGAGCAGTTCTTC.

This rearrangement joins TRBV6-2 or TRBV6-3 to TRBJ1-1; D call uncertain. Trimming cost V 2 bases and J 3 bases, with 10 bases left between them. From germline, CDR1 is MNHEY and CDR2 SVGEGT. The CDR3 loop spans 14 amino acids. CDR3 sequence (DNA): TGTGCCAGCAGTTACCCCCCCAAGGACACTGAAGCTTTCTTT. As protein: CASSYPPKDTEAFF.

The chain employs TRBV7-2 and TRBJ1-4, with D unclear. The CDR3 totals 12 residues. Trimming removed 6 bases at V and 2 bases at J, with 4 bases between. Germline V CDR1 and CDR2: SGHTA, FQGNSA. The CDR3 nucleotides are TGTGCCAGCAGTAGGACTAATGAAAAACTGTTTTTT. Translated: CASSRTNEKLFF.

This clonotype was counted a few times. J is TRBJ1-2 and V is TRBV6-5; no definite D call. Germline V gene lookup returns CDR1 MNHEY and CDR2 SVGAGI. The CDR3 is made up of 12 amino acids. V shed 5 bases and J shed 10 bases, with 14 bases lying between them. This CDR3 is CASSRTPVDYTF. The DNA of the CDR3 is TGTGCCAGCAGTCGGACCCCCGTAGACTACACCTTC.

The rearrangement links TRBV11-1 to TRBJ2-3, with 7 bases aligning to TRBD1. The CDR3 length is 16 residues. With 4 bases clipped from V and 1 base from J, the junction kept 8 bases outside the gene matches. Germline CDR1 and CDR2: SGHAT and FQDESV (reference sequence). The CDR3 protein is CASSSSQGKGTDTQYF. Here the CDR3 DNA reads TGTGCCAGCAGCTCATCACAGGGGAAGGGCACAGATACGCAGTATTTT.

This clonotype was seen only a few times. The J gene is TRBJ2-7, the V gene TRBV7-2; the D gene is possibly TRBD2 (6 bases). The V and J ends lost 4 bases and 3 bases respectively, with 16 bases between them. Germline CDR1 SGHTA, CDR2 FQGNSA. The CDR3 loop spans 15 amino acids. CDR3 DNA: TGTGCCAGCAGCTACTTGGGACTGGTGGGCTACGAGCAGTACTTC. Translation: CASSYLGLVGYEQYF.

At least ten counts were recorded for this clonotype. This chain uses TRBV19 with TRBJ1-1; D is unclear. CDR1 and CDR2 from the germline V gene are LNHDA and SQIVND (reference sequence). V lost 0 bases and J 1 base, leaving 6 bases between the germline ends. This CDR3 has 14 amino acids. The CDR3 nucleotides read TGTGCCAGTAGTATAGATCGGGGGAACACTGAAGCTTTCTTT. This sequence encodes CASSIDRGNTEAFF.

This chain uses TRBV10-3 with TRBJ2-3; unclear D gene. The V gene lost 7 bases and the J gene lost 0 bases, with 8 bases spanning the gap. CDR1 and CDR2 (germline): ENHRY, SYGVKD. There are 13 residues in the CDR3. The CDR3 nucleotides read TGTGCCATCAAGGCAGCTAGCACAGATACGCAGTATTTT. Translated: CAIKAASTDTQYF.

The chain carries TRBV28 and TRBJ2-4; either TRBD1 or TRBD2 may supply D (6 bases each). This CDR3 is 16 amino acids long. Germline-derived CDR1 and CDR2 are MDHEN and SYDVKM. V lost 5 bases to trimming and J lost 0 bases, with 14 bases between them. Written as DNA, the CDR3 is TGTGCCAGCAGTCGAGGGGGGCGGACAGCCAAAAACATTCAGTACTTC. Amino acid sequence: CASSRGGRTAKNIQYF.

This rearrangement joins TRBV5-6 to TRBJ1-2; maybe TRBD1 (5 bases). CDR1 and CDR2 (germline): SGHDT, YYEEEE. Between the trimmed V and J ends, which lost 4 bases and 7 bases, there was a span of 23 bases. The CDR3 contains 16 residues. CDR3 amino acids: CASSDDLDGQGGGYTF. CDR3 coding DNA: TGTGCCAGCAGCGACGATCTGGATGGGCAGGGAGGTGGCTACACCTTC.

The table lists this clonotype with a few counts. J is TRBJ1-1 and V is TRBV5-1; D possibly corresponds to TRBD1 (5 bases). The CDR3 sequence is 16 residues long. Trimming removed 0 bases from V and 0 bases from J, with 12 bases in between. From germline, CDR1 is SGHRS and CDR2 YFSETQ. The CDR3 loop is CASSLAMGPLNTEAFF. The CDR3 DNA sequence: TGCGCCAGCAGCTTGGCCATGGGGCCTTTGAACACTGAAGCTTTCTTT.

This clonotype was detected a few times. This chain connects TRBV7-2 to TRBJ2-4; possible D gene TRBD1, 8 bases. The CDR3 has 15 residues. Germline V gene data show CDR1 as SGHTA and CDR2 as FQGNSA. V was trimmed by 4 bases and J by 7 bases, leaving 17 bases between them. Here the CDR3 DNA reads TGTGCCAGCAGCTATAACACAGGGGGGGGTAACATTCAGTACTTC. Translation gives CASSYNTGGGNIQYF.

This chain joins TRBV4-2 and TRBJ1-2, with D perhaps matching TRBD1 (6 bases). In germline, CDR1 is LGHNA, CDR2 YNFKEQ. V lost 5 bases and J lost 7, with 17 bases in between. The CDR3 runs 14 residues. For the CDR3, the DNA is TGTGCCAGCAGCGACACAGGGAACTCTGGTGGCTACACCTTC. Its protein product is CASSDTGNSGGYTF.

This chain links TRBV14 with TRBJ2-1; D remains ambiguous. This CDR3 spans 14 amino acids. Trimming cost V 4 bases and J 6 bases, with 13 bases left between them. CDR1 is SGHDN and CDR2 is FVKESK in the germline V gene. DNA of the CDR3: TGTGCCAGCAGCCGCCCCGGGCGAGGCAATGAGCAGTTCTTC. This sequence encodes CASSRPGRGNEQFF.

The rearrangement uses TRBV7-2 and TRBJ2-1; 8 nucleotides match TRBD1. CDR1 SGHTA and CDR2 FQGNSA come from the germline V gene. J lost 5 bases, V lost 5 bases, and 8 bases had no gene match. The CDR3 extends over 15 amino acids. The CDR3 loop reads CASSNAGTGNNEQFF. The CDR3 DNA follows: TGTGCCAGCAGCAACGCCGGGACAGGTAACAATGAGCAGTTCTTC.

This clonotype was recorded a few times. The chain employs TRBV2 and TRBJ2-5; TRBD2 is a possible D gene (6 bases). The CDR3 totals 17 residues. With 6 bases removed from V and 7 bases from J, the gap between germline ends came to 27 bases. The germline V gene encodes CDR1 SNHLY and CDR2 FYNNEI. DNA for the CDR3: TGTGCCAGCAGCGGCCGTCGAGAAGCGGATCGGGGGAGGACCCAGTACTTC. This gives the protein CASSGRREADRGRTQYF.

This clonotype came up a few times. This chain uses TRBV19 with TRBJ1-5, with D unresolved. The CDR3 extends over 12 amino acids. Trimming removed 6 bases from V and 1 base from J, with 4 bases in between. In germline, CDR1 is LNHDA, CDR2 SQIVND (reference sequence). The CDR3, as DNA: TGTGCCAGTAGGGGAAGCAATCAGCCCCAGCATTTT. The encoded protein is CASRGSNQPQHF.

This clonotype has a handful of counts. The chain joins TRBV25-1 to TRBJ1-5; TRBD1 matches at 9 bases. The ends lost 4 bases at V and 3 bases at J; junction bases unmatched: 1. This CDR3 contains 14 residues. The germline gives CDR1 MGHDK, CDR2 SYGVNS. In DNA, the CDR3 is TGTGCCAGCAGTGGGACAGGGGCCAATCAGCCCCAGCATTTT. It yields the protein CASSGTGANQPQHF.

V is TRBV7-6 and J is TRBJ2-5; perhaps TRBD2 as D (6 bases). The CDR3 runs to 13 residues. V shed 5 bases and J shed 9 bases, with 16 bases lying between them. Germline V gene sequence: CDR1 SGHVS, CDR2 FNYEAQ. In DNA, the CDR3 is TGTGCCAGCAGCCCGGGGGTAAGAGAACCCCAGTACTTC. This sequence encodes CASSPGVREPQYF.

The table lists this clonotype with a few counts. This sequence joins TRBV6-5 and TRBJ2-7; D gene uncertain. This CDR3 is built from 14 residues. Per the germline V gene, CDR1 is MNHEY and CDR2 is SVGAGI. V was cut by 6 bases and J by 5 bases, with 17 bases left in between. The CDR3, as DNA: TGTGCCAGCAGGCCTCCCAGGAGTACGGACGAGCAGTACTTC. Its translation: CASRPPRSTDEQYF.

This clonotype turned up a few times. This chain's CDR3 is CARVNLAGSYEQYV. The CDR3 bases are TGTGCCAGGGTAAATCTAGCGGGGTCCTACGAGCAGTACGTC. This chain connects TRBV2 to TRBJ2-7, with TRBD2 identical over 9 bases. The CDR3 runs 14 residues. The V and J ends lost 9 bases and 1 base, in that order; junction bases with no gene match: 7. Germline values: CDR1 SNHLY, CDR2 FYNNEI.

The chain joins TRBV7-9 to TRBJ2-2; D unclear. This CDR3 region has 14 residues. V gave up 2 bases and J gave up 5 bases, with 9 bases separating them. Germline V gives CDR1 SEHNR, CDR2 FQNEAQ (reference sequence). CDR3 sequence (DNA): TGTGCCAGCAGCTTATATTCAGGAACCGGGGAGCTGTTTTTT. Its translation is CASSLYSGTGELFF.

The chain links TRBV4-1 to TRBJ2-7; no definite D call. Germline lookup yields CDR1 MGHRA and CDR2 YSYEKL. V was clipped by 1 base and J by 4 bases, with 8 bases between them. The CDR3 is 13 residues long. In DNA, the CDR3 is TGCGCCAGCAGCCAAGCGCAACGGTACGAGCAGTACTTC. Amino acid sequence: CASSQAQRYEQYF.

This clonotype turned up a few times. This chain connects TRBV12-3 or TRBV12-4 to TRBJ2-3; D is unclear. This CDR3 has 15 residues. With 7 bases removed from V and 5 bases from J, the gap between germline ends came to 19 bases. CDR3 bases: TGTGCCAGCAACACTGAAAGGGCCGAAAAAGATACGCAGTATTTT. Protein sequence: CASNTERAEKDTQYF.

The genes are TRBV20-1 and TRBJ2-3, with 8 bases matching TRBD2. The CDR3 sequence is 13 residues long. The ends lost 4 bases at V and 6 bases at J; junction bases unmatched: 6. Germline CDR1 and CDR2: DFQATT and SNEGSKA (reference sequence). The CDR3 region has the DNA TGCAGTGCTACTGAGCGGGAGTTTGATACGCAGTATTTT. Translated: CSATEREFDTQYF.

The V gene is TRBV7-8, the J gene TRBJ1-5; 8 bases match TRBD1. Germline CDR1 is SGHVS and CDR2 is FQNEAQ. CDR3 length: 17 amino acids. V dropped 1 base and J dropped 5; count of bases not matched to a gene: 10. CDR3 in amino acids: CASSLEAATGAYQPQHF. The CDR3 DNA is TGTGCCAGCAGCTTAGAGGCGGCGACAGGGGCTTATCAGCCCCAGCATTTT.

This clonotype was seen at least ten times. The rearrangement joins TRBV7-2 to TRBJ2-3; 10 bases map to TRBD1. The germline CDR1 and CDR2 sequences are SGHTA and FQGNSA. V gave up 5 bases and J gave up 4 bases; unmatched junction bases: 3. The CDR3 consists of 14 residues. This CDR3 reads CASSLGTGADTQYF. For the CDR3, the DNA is TGTGCCAGCAGCCTAGGGACAGGGGCAGATACGCAGTATTTT. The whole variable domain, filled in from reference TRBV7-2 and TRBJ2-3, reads GAGVSQSPSNKVTEKGKDVELRCDPISGHTALYWYRQSLGQGLEFLIYFQGNSAPDKSGLPSDRFSAERTGGSVSTLTIQRTQQEDSAVYLCASSLGTGADTQYFGPGTRLTVL.